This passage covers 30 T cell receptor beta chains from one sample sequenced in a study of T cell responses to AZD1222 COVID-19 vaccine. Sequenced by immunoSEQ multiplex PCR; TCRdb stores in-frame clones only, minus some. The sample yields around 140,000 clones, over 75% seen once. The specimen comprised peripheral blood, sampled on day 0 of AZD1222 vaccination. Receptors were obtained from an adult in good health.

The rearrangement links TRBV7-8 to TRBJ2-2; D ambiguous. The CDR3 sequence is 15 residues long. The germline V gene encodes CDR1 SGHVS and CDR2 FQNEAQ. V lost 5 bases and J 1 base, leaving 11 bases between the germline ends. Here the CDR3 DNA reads TGTGCCAGCAGCCAGATGACCGGGAACACCGGGGAGCTGTTTTTT. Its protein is CASSQMTGNTGELFF.

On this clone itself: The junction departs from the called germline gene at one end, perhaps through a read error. The CDR3 DNA follows: TGTGCTAGCAGCTCCCTCGAAACCGGAGGGTACACTGAAGCTTTCTTT. Amino acids: CASSSLETGGYTEAFF. This sequence joins TRBV7-7 and TRBJ1-1; unclear D gene. CDR3 size: 16 residues. Germline CDR1 and CDR2: SSHAT and FNYEAQ (reference sequence).

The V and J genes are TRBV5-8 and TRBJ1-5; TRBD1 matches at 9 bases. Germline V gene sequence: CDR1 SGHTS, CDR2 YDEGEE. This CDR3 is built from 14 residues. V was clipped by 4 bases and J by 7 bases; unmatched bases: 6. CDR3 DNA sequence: TGTGCCAGCAGCGGGACAGGGTGGGAACAGCCCCAGCATTTT. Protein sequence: CASSGTGWEQPQHF.

The CDR3 spells CASSRTGGKDTQYF. Here the CDR3 DNA reads TGTGCCAGTAGTCGCACAGGGGGCAAAGATACGCAGTATTTT. This sequence joins TRBV19 and TRBJ2-3, with 9 bases identical to TRBD1. J was trimmed by 5 bases and V by 5 bases; bases with no gene match: 5. CDR1 and CDR2 (germline): LNHDA, SQIVND (reference sequence). The CDR3 has 14 residues. The variable domain in full, completed from reference TRBV19 and TRBJ2-3, reads DGGITQSPKYLFRKEGQNVTLSCEQNLNHDAMYWYRQDPGQGLRLIYYSQIVNDFQKGDIAEGYSVSREKKESFPLTVTSAQKNPTAFYLCASSRTGGKDTQYFGPGTRLTVL.

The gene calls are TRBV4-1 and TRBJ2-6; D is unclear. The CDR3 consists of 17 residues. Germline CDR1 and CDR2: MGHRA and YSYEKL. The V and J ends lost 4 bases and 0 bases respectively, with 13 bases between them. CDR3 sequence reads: CASSPRVTVSGANVLTF. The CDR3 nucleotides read TGCGCCAGCAGCCCCCGGGTGACCGTCTCTGGGGCCAACGTCCTGACTTTC.

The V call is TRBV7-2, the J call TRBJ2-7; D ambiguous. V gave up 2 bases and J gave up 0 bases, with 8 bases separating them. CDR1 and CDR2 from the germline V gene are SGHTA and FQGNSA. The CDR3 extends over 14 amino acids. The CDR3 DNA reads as TGTGCCAGCAGCTTAACCTGGAGCTCCTACGAGCAGTACTTC. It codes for CASSLTWSSYEQYF.

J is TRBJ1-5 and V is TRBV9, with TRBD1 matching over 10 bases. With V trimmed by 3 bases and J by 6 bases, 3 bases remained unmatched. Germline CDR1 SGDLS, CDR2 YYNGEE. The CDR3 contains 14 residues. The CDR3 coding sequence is TGTGCCAGCAGCGGGGGGACAGGGGCTCAGCCCCAGCATTTT. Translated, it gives CASSGGTGAQPQHF.

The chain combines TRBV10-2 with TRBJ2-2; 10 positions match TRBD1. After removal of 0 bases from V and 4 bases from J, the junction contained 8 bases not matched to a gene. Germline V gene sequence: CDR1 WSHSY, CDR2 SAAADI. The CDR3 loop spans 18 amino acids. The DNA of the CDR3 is TGCGCCAGCAGTGAGTCCCTCTCATGGACAGGGGGCACCGGGGAGCTGTTTTTT. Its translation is CASSESLSWTGGTGELFF.

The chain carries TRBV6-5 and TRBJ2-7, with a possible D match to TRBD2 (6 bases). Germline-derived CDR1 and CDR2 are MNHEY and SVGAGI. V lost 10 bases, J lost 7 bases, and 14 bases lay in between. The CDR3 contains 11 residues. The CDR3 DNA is TGTGCCACCGAGCTAGCGAGGGAGCAGTACTTC. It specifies CATELAREQYF.

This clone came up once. CDR3 sequence (DNA): TGTGCCAGCAGCCCCCTGGATTCTCCGGGTAGTGAGCAGTTCTTC. Amino acids: CASSPLDSPGSEQFF. The chain uses TRBV7-9 and TRBJ2-1; D unresolved. Trimming pared 5 bases from V and 9 bases from J, leaving 20 bases between. This CDR3 comprises 15 residues. Germline CDR1 and CDR2: SEHNR and FQNEAQ (reference sequence).

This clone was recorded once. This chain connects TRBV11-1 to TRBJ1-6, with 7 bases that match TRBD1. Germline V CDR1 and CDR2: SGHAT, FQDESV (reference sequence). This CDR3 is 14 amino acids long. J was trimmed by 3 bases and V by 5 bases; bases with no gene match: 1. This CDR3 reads CASSGTVYNSPLHF. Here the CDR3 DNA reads TGTGCCAGCAGCGGGACAGTCTATAATTCACCCCTCCACTTT.

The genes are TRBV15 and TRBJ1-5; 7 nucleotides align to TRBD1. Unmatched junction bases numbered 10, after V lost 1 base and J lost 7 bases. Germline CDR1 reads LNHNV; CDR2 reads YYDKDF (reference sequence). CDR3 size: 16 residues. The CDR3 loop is CATSRVGTVGGQPQHF. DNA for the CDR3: TGTGCCACCAGCAGAGTAGGGACAGTTGGGGGCCAGCCCCAGCATTTT.

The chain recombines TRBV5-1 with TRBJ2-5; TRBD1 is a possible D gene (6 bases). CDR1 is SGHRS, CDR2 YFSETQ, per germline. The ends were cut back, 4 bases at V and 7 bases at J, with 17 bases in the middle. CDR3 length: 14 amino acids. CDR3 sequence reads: CASSTVSRGGTQYF. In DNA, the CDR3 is TGCGCCAGCAGCACGGTCTCGAGAGGGGGGACCCAGTACTTC.

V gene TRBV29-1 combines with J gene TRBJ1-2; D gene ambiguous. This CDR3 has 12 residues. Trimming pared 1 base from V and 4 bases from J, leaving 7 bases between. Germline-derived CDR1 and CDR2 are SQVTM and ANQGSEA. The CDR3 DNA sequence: TGCAGCGTTGAAGGGGCAGGCTATGGCTACACCTTC. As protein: CSVEGAGYGYTF.

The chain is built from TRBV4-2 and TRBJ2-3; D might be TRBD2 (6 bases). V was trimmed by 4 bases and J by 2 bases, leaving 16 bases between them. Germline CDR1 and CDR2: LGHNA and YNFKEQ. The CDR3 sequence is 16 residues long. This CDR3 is CASSPRESQVTDTQYF. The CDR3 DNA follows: TGTGCCAGCAGCCCCCGGGAGTCCCAGGTCACAGATACGCAGTATTTT.

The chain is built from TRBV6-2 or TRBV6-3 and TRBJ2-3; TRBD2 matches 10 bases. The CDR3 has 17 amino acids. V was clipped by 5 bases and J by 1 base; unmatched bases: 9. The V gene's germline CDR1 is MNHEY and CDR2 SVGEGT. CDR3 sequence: CASSIRPSGGRTDTQYF. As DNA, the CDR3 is TGTGCCAGCAGTATCCGTCCTAGCGGGGGCCGCACAGATACGCAGTATTTT.

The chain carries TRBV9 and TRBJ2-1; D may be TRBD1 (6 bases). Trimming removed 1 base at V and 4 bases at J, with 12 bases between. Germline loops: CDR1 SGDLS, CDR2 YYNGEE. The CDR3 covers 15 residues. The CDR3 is CASSVWAGEYNEQFF. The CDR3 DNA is TGTGCCAGCAGCGTATGGGCAGGGGAGTACAATGAGCAGTTCTTC.

The CDR3 sequence is CASSPGVAESTDTQYF. Here the CDR3 DNA reads TGTGCCAGCAGCCCCGGGGTAGCGGAGAGCACAGATACGCAGTATTTT. This chain connects TRBV11-3 to TRBJ2-3, with TRBD2 as a possible D gene (6 bases). There are 16 residues in the CDR3. Germline CDR1 SGHNT, CDR2 YENEEA. V lost 5 bases and J 0 bases, leaving 15 bases between the germline ends.

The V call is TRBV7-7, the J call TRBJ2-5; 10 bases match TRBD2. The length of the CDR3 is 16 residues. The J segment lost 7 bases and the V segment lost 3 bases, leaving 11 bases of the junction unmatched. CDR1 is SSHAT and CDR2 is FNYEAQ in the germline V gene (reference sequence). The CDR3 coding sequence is TGTGCCAGCAGCTTCCACACTAGCGGGGTCGACGGGACCCAGTACTTC. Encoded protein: CASSFHTSGVDGTQYF.

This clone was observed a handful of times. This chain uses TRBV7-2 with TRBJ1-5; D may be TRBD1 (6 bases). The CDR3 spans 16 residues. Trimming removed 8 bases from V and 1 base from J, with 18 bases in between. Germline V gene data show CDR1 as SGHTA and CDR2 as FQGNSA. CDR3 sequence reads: CASARVGQGSNQPQHF. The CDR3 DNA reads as TGTGCCAGCGCTCGGGTAGGGCAGGGGAGCAATCAGCCCCAGCATTTT.

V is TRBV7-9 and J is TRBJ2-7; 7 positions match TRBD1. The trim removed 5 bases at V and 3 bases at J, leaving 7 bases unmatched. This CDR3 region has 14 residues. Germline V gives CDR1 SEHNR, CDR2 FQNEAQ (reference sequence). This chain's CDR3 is CASSRGTAFYEQYF. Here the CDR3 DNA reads TGTGCCAGCAGCCGAGGGACAGCCTTCTACGAGCAGTACTTC. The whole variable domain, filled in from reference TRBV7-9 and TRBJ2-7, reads DTGVSQNPRHKITKRGQNVTFRCDPISEHNRLYWYRQTLGQGPEFLTYFQNEAQLEKSRLLSDRFSAERPKGSFSTLEIQRTEQGDSAMYLCASSRGTAFYEQYFGPGTRLTVT.

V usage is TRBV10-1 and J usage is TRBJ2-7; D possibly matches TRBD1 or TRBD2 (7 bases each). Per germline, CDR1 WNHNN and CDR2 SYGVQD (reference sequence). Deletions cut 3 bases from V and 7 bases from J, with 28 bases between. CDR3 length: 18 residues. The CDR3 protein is CASSDTQGGTHEVEEQYF. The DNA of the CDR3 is TGCGCCAGCAGTGATACCCAGGGGGGGACGCACGAGGTGGAAGAGCAGTACTTC.

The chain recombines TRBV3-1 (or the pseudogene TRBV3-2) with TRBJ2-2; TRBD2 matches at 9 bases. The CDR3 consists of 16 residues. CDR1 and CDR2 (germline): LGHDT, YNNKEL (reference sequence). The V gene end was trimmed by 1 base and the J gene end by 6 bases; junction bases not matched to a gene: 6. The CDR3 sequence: CASSQGLGLAAGELFF. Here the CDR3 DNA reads TGTGCCAGCAGCCAAGGCCTGGGACTAGCCGCCGGGGAGCTGTTTTTT.

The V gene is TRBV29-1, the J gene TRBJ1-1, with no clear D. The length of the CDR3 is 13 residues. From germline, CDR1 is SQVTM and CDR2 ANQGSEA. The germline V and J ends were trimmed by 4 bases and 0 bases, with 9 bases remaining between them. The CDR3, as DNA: TGCAGCGTTGTTAGGAAACTGAACACTGAAGCTTTCTTT. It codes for CSVVRKLNTEAFF.

CDR3 loop: CASSACPGTGWETQYF. DNA for the CDR3: TGTGCCAGCAGCGCCTGTCCCGGGACAGGGTGGGAGACCCAGTACTTC. The chain combines TRBV21-1 with TRBJ2-5; whether TRBD1, the table's D call, matches the DNA was not checked. TRBV21-1 is annotated as a pseudogene. This CDR3 has 16 amino acids.

CDR3 in DNA: TGTGCCAGGAACACGGGCCAGCCTTTCAACTATGGCTACACCTTC. It translates to CARNTGQPFNYGYTF. The rearrangement links TRBV24-1 to TRBJ1-2; D gene unclear. The CDR3 sequence is 15 residues long. V was clipped by 11 bases and J by 2 bases, with 20 bases between them. The V gene's germline CDR1 is KGHDR and CDR2 SFDVKD.

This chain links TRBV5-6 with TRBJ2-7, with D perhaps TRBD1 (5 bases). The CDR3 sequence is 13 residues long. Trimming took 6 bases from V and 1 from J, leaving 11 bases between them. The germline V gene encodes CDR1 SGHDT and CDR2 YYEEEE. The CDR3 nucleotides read TGTGCCAGCAACCCGACAGAATCCTACGAGCAGTACTTC. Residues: CASNPTESYEQYF. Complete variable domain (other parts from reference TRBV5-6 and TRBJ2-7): DAGVTQSPTHLIKTRGQQVTLRCSPKSGHDTVSWYQQALGQGPQFIFQYYEEEERQRGNFPDRFSGHQFPNYSSELNVNALLLGDSALYLCASNPTESYEQYFGPGTRLTVT.

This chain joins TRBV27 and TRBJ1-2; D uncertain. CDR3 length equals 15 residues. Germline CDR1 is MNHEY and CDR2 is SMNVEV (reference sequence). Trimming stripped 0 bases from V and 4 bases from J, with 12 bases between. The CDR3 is CASSLSAGNSYGYTF. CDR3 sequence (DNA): TGTGCCAGCAGTTTATCAGCGGGGAACAGCTATGGCTACACCTTC.

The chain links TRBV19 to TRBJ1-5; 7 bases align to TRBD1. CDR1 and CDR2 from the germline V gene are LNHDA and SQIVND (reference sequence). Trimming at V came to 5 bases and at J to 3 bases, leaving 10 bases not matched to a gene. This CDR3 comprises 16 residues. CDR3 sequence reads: CASSLGPDRVNQPQHF. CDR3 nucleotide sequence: TGTGCCAGTAGTCTGGGGCCAGACAGGGTCAATCAGCCCCAGCATTTT.

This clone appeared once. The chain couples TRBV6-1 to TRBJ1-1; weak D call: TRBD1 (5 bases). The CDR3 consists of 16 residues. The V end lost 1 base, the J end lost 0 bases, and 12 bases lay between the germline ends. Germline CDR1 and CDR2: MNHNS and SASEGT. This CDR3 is CASSEVGAGLNTEAFF. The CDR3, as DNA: TGTGCCAGCAGTGAAGTCGGGGCAGGGTTGAACACTGAAGCTTTCTTT.